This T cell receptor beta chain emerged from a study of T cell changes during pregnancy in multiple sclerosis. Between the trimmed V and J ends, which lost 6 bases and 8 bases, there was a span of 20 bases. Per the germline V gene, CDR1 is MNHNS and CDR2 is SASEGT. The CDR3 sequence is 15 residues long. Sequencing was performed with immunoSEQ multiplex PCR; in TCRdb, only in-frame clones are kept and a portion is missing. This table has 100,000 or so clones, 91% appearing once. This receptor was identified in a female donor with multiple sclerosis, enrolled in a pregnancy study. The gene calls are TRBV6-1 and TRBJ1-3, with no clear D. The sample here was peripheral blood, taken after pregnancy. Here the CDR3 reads CASRSSGNTRDTIYF. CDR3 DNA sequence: TGTGCCAGCAGATCTTCCGGGAATACGCGGGACACCATATATTTT.